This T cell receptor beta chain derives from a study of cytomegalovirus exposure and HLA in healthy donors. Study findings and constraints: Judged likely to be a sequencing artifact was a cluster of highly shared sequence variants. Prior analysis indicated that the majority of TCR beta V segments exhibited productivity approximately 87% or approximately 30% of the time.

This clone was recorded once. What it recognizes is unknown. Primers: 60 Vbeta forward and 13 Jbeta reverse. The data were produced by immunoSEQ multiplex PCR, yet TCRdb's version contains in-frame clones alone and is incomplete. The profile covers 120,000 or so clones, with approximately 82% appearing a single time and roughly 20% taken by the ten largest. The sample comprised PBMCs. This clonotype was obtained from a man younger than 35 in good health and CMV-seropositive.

The CDR3 here is CAWSSTGDYGYTF. The CDR3 nucleotides are TGTGCCTGGAGTTCGACAGGAGACTATGGCTACACCTTC. J is TRBJ1-2 and V is TRBV30; D perhaps matches TRBD1 (6 bases). Trimming removed 2 bases at V and 3 bases at J, with 10 bases between. The CDR3 loop spans 13 amino acids. CDR1 and CDR2 (germline): GTSNPN, SVGIG (reference sequence).